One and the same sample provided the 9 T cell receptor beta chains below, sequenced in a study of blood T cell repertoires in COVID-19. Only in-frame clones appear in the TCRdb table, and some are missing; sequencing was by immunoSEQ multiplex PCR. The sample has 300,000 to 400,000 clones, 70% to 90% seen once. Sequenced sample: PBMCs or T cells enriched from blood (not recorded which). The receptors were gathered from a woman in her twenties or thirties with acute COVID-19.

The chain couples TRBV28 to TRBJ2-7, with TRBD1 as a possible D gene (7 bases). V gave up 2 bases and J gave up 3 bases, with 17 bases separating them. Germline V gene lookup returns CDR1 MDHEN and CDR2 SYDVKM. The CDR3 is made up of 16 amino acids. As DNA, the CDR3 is TGTGCCAGCAGTTTAGGGGACAGACTAGGGAGCTACGAGCAGTACTTC. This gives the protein CASSLGDRLGSYEQYF.

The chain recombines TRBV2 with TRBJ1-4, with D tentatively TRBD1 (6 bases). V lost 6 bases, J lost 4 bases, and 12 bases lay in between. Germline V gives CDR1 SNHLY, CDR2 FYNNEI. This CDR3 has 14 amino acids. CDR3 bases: TGTGCCAGCAGCAGGGGAAGGGATAATGAAAAACTGTTTTTT. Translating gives CASSRGRDNEKLFF.

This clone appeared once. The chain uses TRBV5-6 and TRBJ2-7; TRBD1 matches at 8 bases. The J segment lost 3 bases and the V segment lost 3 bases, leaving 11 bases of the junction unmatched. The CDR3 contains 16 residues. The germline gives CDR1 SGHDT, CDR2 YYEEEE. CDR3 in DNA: TGTGCCAGCAGCTCCGACACAGGGGGGAGTATCTACGAGCAGTACTTC. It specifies CASSSDTGGSIYEQYF.

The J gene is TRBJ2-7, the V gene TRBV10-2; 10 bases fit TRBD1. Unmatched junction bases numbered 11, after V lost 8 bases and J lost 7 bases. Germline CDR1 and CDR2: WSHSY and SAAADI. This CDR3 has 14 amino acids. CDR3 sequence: CASVGQGRSREQYF. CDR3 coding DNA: TGCGCCAGCGTGGGACAGGGGCGAAGTAGGGAGCAGTACTTC.

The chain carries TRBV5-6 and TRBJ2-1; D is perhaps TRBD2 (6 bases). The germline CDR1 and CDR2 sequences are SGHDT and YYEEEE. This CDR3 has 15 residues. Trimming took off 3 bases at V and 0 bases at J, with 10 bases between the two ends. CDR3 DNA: TGTGCCAGCAGCTGGGGACTGAGCTCCTACAATGAGCAGTTCTTC. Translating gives CASSWGLSSYNEQFF.

The CDR3 loop reads CASSGPSDRRPYEQYF. CDR3 coding DNA: TGTGCCAGCAGCGGCCCATCGGACAGGCGCCCTTACGAGCAGTACTTC. This sequence joins TRBV9 and TRBJ2-7; 7 positions agree with TRBD1. The V gene end was trimmed by 3 bases and the J gene end by 4 bases; junction bases not matched to a gene: 13. This CDR3 has 16 amino acids. Germline values: CDR1 SGDLS, CDR2 YYNGEE.

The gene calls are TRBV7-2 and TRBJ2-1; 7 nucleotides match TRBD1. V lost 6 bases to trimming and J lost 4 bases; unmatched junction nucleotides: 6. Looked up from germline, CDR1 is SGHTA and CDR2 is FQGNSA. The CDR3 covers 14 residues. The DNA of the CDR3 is TGTGCCAGCAGAAGAGGGGGCCTTTACAATGAGCAGTTCTTC. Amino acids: CASRRGGLYNEQFF.

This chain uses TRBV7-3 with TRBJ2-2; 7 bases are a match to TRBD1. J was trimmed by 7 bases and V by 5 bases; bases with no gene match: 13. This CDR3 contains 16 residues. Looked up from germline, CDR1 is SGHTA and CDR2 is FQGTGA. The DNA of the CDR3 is TGTGCCAGCAGCCTACACGGCCAGGGGGTCGACGGGGAGCTGTTTTTT. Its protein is CASSLHGQGVDGELFF.

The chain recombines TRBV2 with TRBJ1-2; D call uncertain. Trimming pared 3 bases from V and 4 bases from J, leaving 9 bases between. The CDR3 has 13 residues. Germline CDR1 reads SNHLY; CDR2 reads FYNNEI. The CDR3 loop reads CASSDEGGYGYTF. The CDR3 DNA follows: TGTGCCAGCAGTGACGAGGGCGGCTATGGCTACACCTTC. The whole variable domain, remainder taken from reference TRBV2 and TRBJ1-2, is EPEVTQTPSHQVTQMGQEVILRCVPISNHLYFYWYRQILGQKVEFLVSFYNNEISEKSEIFDDQFSVERPDGSNFTLKIRSTKLEDSAMYFCASSDEGGYGYTFGSGTRLTVV.